This T cell receptor beta chain was observed in a study of cytomegalovirus exposure and HLA in healthy donors. Primers included in the PCR were 60 Vbeta and 13 Jbeta primers. Here immunoSEQ multiplex PCR was the method, and the copy in TCRdb shows in-frame clones only, minus some. Of some 130,000 clones in the sample, roughly three quarters were seen once. Study observations and caveats: Researchers counted over 150 TCR beta chains as cytomegalovirus-associated. Most of the TCR beta V segments (in an earlier analysis) were productive either about 87% or about 30% of the time. The availability of immune exposure information extended only to CMV serostatus. Analyses of presence/absence relied on an assumption of roughly uniform sequencing depth across donors.

Germline V CDR1 and CDR2: SGHAT, FQDESV (reference sequence). Trimming at V came to 1 base and at J to 9 bases, leaving 7 bases not matched to a gene. The CDR3 extends over 14 amino acids. A remark on this clone: Its specificity is not known.

The chain carries TRBV11-1 and TRBJ2-3, with 7 bases aligning to TRBD2. Sequences were obtained from PBMCs. The receptor's source is a woman aged 60 to 75 in good health and CMV-seronegative. In DNA form, the CDR3 reads TGTGCCAGCAGCTTAGGGGGGGGAGATAGGACGCAGTATTTT. Translation gives CASSLGGGDRTQYF.